This T cell receptor (beta chain) was captured by sequencing in a study of blood T cells in healthy people across ages. A second PCR of roughly 7 to 11 cycles used a sample-barcoded 5' primer and a J-beta primer mix. TCRdb reanalysed the 5' RACE reads using MiXCR and keeps one entry per CDR3 protein. The sample comprises about 940,000 distinct CDR3 sequences, around 48% of which are singletons, and around 15% rests with the top ten. Ranging in age from about 6 to 100, the donors were healthy Caucasian individuals from Russia. As to this clonotype: Antigen unknown.

Deletions cut 3 bases from V and 2 bases from J, with 7 bases between. The CDR3 has 13 residues. Study-wide results and limits: The long-lived group displayed more naive CD4+ cells, plus higher diversity, than the aged donors did.

The sequence derives from a man under 40 in good health. Input material: blood. This chain uses TRBV12-3 or TRBV12-4 with TRBJ1-2; D is ambiguous. The DNA for the CDR3 is TGTGCCAGCAGTTTCGGGGAAAACTATGGCTACACCTTC. This codes for CASSFGENYGYTF.